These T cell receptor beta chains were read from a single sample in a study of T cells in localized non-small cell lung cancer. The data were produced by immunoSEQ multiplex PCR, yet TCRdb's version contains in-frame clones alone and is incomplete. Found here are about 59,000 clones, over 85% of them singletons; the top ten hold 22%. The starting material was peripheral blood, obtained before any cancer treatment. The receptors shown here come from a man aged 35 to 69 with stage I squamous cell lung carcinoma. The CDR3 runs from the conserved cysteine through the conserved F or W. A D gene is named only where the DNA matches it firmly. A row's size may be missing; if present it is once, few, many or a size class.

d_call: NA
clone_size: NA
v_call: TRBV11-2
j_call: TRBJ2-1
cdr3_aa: CASSFGNEQFF
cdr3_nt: TGTGCCAGCAGCTTTGGCAATGAGCAGTTCTTC

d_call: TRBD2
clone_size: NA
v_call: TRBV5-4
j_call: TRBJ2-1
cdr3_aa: CASSLETSGSGTNEQFF
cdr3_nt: TGTGCCAGCAGCTTGGAGACTAGCGGGAGCGGAACCAATGAGCAGTTCTTC

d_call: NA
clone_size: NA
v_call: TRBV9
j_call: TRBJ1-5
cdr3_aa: CASSPGIYSNQPQHF
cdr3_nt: TGTGCCAGCAGCCCAGGCATCTATAGCAATCAGCCCCAGCATTTT

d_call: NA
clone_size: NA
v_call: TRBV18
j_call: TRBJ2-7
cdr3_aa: CASSTDSSEQYF
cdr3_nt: TGTGCCAGCTCAACAGACAGTTCCGAGCAGTACTTC

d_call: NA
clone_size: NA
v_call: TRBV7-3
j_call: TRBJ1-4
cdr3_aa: CASSSQPGPEEKLFF
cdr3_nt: TGTGCCAGCAGCTCGCAGCCGGGCCCAGAGGAAAAACTGTTTTTT

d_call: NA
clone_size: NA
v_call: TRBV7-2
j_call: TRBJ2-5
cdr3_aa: CASSLIAERETQYF
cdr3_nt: TGTGCCAGCAGCTTAATAGCGGAGAGGGAGACCCAGTACTTC

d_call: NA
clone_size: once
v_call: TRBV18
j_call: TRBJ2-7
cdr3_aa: CASSTTASYEQYF
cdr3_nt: TGTGCCAGCTCAACGACAGCCTCCTACGAGCAGTACTTC

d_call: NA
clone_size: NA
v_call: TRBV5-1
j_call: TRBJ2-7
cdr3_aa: CASSLTHEQYF
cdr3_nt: TGCGCCAGCAGCTTGACCCACGAGCAGTACTTC

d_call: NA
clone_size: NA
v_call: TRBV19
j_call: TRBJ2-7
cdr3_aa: CASSNPRTPTYEQYF
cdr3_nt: TGTGCCAGTAGTAACCCCCGGACCCCGACCTACGAGCAGTACTTC

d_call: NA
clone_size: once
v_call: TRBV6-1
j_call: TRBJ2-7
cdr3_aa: CASSDRDKSYEQYF
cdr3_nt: TGTGCCAGCAGTGACCGGGACAAGTCCTACGAGCAGTACTTC

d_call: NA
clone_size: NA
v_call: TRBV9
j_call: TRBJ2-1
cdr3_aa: CASSVGLAHEQFF
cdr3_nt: TGTGCCAGCAGCGTAGGGTTAGCACATGAGCAGTTCTTC

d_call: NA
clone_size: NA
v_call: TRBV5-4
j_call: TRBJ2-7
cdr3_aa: CASSLGTVGGQYF
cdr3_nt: TGTGCCAGCAGCTTGGGGACGGTGGGAGGGCAGTACTTC

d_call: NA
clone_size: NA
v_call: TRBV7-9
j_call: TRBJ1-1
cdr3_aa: CASSLPDRWTEAFF
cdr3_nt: TGTGCCAGCAGCTTACCCGACAGGTGGACTGAAGCTTTCTTT

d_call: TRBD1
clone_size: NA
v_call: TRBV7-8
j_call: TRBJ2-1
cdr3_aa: CASSHDRGAEQFF
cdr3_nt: TGTGCCAGCAGCCACGACAGGGGTGCTGAGCAGTTCTTC

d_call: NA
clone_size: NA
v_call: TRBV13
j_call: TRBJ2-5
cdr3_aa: CASSTRTRGYETQYF
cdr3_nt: TGTGCCAGCAGCACCCGTACCCGGGGATACGAGACCCAGTACTTC

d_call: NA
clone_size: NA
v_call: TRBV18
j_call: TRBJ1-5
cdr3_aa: CASSPQRTHNQPQHF
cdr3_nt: TGTGCCAGCTCACCACAGAGGACACACAATCAGCCCCAGCATTTT

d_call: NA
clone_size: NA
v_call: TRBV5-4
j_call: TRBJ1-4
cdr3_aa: CASSLGQRGTNEKLFF
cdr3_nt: TGTGCCAGCAGCCTCGGACAGCGAGGAACTAATGAAAAACTGTTTTTT